The TCR beta chain described here comes from a study of CD8 T cells in ankylosing spondylitis. Germline V gene data show CDR1 as SEHNR and CDR2 as FQNEAQ (reference sequence). This CDR3 has 15 residues. Trimming cost V 4 bases and J 1 base, with 11 bases left between them. TCRdb recomputed calls from the 5' RACE reads with MiXCR, one row per CDR3 protein. The sample records about 390,000 distinct CDR3 sequences, around 22% being singletons. Study-level findings and limits: Made up of about eight highly homologous variants, a TCR beta motif appeared characteristic of ankylosing spondylitis blood.

Details on this clonotype: The antigen remains undetermined.

Sequencing used blood, either unsorted or a sorted T cell fraction (not recorded which). The source of this sequence is a male donor with ankylosing spondylitis. The V and J genes are TRBV7-9 and TRBJ1-5; no definite D call. The chain's CDR3 is CASSSTEWSNQPQHF. The CDR3 DNA reads as TGTGCCAGCAGCTCAACGGAATGGAGCAATCAGCCCCAGCATTTT.